One and the same sample provided the 31 T cell receptor beta chains below, sequenced in a study of T cells after yellow fever vaccination (dated by TCRdb to about 2019). The library was prepared using 5' RACE. Data came from an Illumina NovaSeq 6000. The public reads were run again by TCRdb, first through fastp at Q25 and then through MiXCR, and only productive beta chains were kept. Every CDR3 protein is listed once, alongside the most common genes and DNA of its rows. Present in this sample are 310,000 or so distinct CDR3 sequences, less than 4.5% of which were seen just once. The top ten constitute 20% to 30% of the sample. Taken with the paper, the label for treatment or condition translates to: live attenuated yellow fever vaccine strain. The sequencing here drew on PBMCs, taken on the day of the yellow fever booster vaccination. The receptors stem from a young man who received the YFV17D yellow fever vaccine.

This clonotype was counted many times. This CDR3 fails to terminate in the conserved phenylalanine or tryptophan, so it likely reflects a read error. The limits of the CDR3 on the DNA are not certain, so only TCRdb's listed CDR3 is given. This chain joins TRBV5-1 and TRBJ2-1; the DNA was not used to check the table's D call, TRBD1. Per the germline V gene, CDR1 is SGHRS and CDR2 is YFSETQ. Ends included, the CDR3 has 13 residues. The CDR3 here is CASRTSRDRGPLI.

This clonotype was found many times. The V gene is TRBV11-2, the J gene TRBJ2-3; D ambiguous. The CDR3 runs to 15 residues. Germline V gives CDR1 SGHAT, CDR2 FQNNGV. V dropped 0 bases and J dropped 2 bases, with 9 bases sitting between them. The CDR3 coding sequence is TGTGCCAGCAGCTTAGATCCAGCGTACACAGATACGCAGTATTTT. Its translation is CASSLDPAYTDTQYF.

This clonotype has ten or more counts. The chain has TRBV4-3 and TRBJ2-7, with D possibly being TRBD2 (5 bases). The germline V gene encodes CDR1 LGHNA and CDR2 YSLEER. The CDR3 totals 13 residues. V was pared by 2 bases and J by 7 bases, with 12 bases between. Here the CDR3 reads CASSQIAGGEQYV. The CDR3 region has the DNA TGCGCCAGCAGCCAAATTGCGGGCGGAGAGCAGTACGTC.

This clonotype was seen ten or more times. This chain connects TRBV5-5 to TRBJ2-4; D gene uncertain. This CDR3 spans 12 amino acids. Germline V gives CDR1 SGHKS, CDR2 YYEKEE (reference sequence). V was trimmed by 1 base and J by 9 bases, leaving 8 bases between them. The CDR3 reads CASSLYGIIQYF. The CDR3, as DNA: TGTGCCAGCAGCTTGTATGGGATCATTCAGTACTTC.

This clonotype came up many times. The chain recombines TRBV4-1 with TRBJ1-1; D is uncertain. V was pared by 4 bases and J by 6 bases, with 15 bases between. The V gene's germline CDR1 is MGHRA and CDR2 YSYEKL. This CDR3 is built from 14 residues. In nucleotides, the CDR3 is TGCGCCAGCAGCCCTACTGGGGTGATCGCTGAAGCTTTCTTT. Translated, it gives CASSPTGVIAEAFF.

This chain connects TRBV9 to TRBJ2-7; 9 nucleotides align to TRBD1. This CDR3 region has 14 residues. V trimming: 0 bases; J trimming: 6 bases; junction bases outside the gene matches: 4. Germline V gene lookup returns CDR1 SGDLS and CDR2 YYNGEE. DNA of the CDR3: TGTGCCAGCAGCGTAGGGGGACAGGGCGCCGAGCAGTACTTC. It encodes CASSVGGQGAEQYF.

This chain links TRBV7-2 with TRBJ1-2, with D unclear. Germline CDR1 and CDR2: SGHTA and FQGNSA. CDR3 length equals 12 residues. V was cut by 2 bases and J by 7 bases, with 8 bases left in between. The CDR3 DNA reads TGTGCCAGCAGCTTATGGTGGTCTGGCTACACCTTC. Protein sequence: CASSLWWSGYTF.

This clonotype occurred many times. The V gene is TRBV11-2, the J gene TRBJ2-2, with TRBD2 as a possible D gene (5 bases). Trimming cost V 8 bases and J 0 bases, with 13 bases left between them. CDR1 and CDR2 from the germline V gene are SGHAT and FQNNGV. This CDR3 is 15 amino acids long. The CDR3 sequence: CASGAAKANTGELFF. The CDR3 DNA follows: TGTGCCAGCGGAGCGGCTAAGGCGAACACCGGGGAGCTGTTTTTT.

This clonotype was seen repeatedly, ten times or more. CDR3 sequence (DNA): TGCAGTGCTAGCAGGACTAATGAAAAACTGTTTTTT. It encodes CSASRTNEKLFF. The rearrangement joins TRBV20-1 to TRBJ1-4; D call uncertain. From germline, CDR1 is DFQATT and CDR2 SNEGSKA (reference sequence). The CDR3 is 12 residues long. V dropped 3 bases and J dropped 2 bases, with 4 bases sitting between them.

This clonotype was seen a few times. The V gene is TRBV6-5, the J gene TRBJ2-7; 8 bases line up with TRBD2. Trimming at V came to 2 bases and at J to 2 bases, leaving 2 bases not matched to a gene. The CDR3 runs to 14 residues. The germline CDR1 and CDR2 sequences are MNHEY and SVGAGI. The CDR3 is CASSYGTSTYEQYF. DNA for the CDR3: TGTGCCAGCAGTTACGGGACTAGTACCTACGAGCAGTACTTC.

In its sample, this clonotype was seen a few times. The rearrangement uses TRBV5-4 and TRBJ2-5, with D possibly called TRBD1 or TRBD2 (5 bases each). Germline CDR1 SGHNT, CDR2 YYREEE (reference sequence). This CDR3 region has 14 residues. Deletions cut 2 bases from V and 4 bases from J, with 12 bases between. This chain's CDR3 is CASSFWGMGETQYF. DNA for the CDR3: TGTGCCAGCAGCTTTTGGGGGATGGGAGAGACCCAGTACTTC. Looking up the rest from reference TRBV5-4 and TRBJ2-5 gives the full variable domain: ETGVTQSPTHLIKTRGQQVTLRCSSQSGHNTVSWYQQALGQGPQFIFQYYREEENGRGNFPPRFSGLQFPNYSSELNVNALELDDSALYLCASSFWGMGETQYFGPGTRLLVL.

The chain employs TRBV10-3 and TRBJ1-5; D is unclear. This CDR3 comprises 13 residues. Germline lookup yields CDR1 ENHRY and CDR2 SYGVKD. V was shortened by 4 bases and J by 4 bases, with 8 bases between the two germline ends. DNA of the CDR3: TGTGCCATCAGTGGTAGTTTAAATCAGCCCCAGCATTTT. Translating it yields CAISGSLNQPQHF.

This clonotype has ten or more counts. The chain combines TRBV6-5 with TRBJ1-2, with D unresolved. CDR3 length equals 15 residues. Germline V gene lookup returns CDR1 MNHEY and CDR2 SVGAGI. V was clipped by 0 bases and J by 5 bases, with 13 bases between them. The CDR3 nucleotides read TGTGCCAGCAGTTACTCGTCGGTGGCAGGTTATGGCTACACCTTC. Amino acids: CASSYSSVAGYGYTF.

There are a few counts of this clonotype. This sequence joins TRBV20-1 and TRBJ2-1; a weak D match, TRBD2 (6 bases). The V end lost 0 bases, the J end lost 0 bases, and 18 bases lay between the germline ends. Per germline, CDR1 DFQATT and CDR2 SNEGSKA (reference sequence). The CDR3 sequence is 18 residues long. The DNA for the CDR3 is TGCAGTGCTAGAGATTTAACTAGCCAGCGGAGCTCCTACAATGAGCAGTTCTTC. It is translated as CSARDLTSQRSSYNEQFF.

This clonotype has a count of ten or more. CDR3 loop: CASSEPGQGQGEQYF. The CDR3 DNA reads TGTGCCAGCAGCGAACCGGGACAGGGCCAGGGCGAGCAGTACTTC. The rearrangement joins TRBV7-9 to TRBJ2-7; the match to TRBD1 covers 9 bases. Germline V gene sequence: CDR1 SEHNR, CDR2 FQNEAQ (reference sequence). The CDR3 consists of 15 residues. Trimming cost V 5 bases and J 6 bases; bases outside gene matches: 11.

The chain combines TRBV4-1 with TRBJ2-2; the D call may be TRBD1 or TRBD2 (5 bases each). This CDR3 comprises 13 residues. From germline, CDR1 is MGHRA and CDR2 YSYEKL. The V gene lost 4 bases and the J gene lost 5 bases, with 8 bases spanning the gap. The CDR3 loop reads CASSLRETGELFF. As DNA, the CDR3 is TGCGCCAGCAGCCTCAGGGAGACCGGGGAGCTGTTTTTT.

The sample holds a few counts of this clonotype. The chain employs TRBV13 and TRBJ2-1; 8 bases match TRBD2. The ends lost 1 base at V and 7 bases at J; junction bases unmatched: 6. The V gene's germline CDR1 is PRHDT and CDR2 FYEKMQ (reference sequence). CDR3 length: 15 amino acids. The CDR3 reads CASSLAGGARNEQFF. The CDR3 DNA sequence: TGTGCCAGCAGCTTAGCCGGGGGGGCTAGGAATGAGCAGTTCTTC. The variable domain in full, with the rest retrieved from reference TRBV13 and TRBJ2-1, is AAGVIQSPRHLIKEKRETATLKCYPIPRHDTVYWYQQGPGQDPQFLISFYEKMQSDKGSIPDRFSAQQFSDYHSELNMSSLELGDSALYFCASSLAGGARNEQFFGPGTRLTVL.

This clonotype appeared many times. The J gene is TRBJ2-2, the V gene TRBV5-1; D may be TRBD2 (5 bases). This CDR3 comprises 16 residues. With 4 bases removed from V and 2 bases from J, the gap between germline ends came to 15 bases. Germline V gene sequence: CDR1 SGHRS, CDR2 YFSETQ. The CDR3 DNA reads as TGCGCCAGCAGCAGAGCAAGCGGACCCAACACCGGGGAGCTGTTTTTT. It specifies CASSRASGPNTGELFF.

The sample holds many counts of this clonotype. This chain links TRBV5-5 with TRBJ2-6; tentatively, D is TRBD1 (5 bases). The germline V gene has CDR1 SGHKS and CDR2 YYEKEE (reference sequence). The V and J ends lost 0 bases and 2 bases respectively, with 15 bases between them. This CDR3 has 18 residues. The CDR3 here is CASSLVGASGAGANVLTF. CDR3 coding DNA: TGTGCCAGCAGCTTGGTTGGGGCCAGTGGTGCTGGGGCCAACGTCCTGACTTTC.

There are many counts of this clonotype. This chain links TRBV20-1 with TRBJ2-5; 8 bases fit TRBD2. CDR1 DFQATT and CDR2 SNEGSKA come from the germline V gene (reference sequence). After removal of 3 bases from V and 3 bases from J, the junction contained 9 bases not matched to a gene. The CDR3 has 15 amino acids. The CDR3 region has the DNA TGCAGTGCTAGTCCCCGCGTAGCGGGGAAAGAGACCCAGTACTTC. It yields the protein CSASPRVAGKETQYF.

This clonotype was counted many times. This rearrangement joins TRBV5-5 to TRBJ2-7; TRBD1 matches at 7 bases. V lost 2 bases, J lost 0 bases, and 2 bases stayed unmatched. The CDR3 loop spans 14 amino acids. Germline V gene sequence: CDR1 SGHKS, CDR2 YYEKEE (reference sequence). The CDR3 DNA reads TGTGCCAGCAGCTTCGCAGGGGGCTCCTACGAGCAGTACTTC. Protein: CASSFAGGSYEQYF.

This clonotype was recorded at least ten times. V usage is TRBV5-1 and J usage is TRBJ2-3, with D possibly being TRBD1 or TRBD2 (5 bases each). The CDR3 runs to 15 residues. The V end was cut by 2 bases, the J end by 2 bases, with 12 bases between. Germline CDR1 is SGHRS and CDR2 is YFSETQ. The CDR3 DNA sequence: TGCGCCAGCAGCTTAGGTGGGACCAACACAGATACGCAGTATTTT. This encodes CASSLGGTNTDTQYF.

Many counts were recorded for this clonotype. This chain uses TRBV29-1 with TRBJ2-1; D gene uncertain. Germline CDR1 and CDR2: SQVTM and ANQGSEA. V was clipped by 4 bases and J by 2 bases, with 6 bases between them. The CDR3 covers 12 residues. The CDR3 is CSVGQTYNEQFF. CDR3 DNA sequence: TGCAGCGTTGGACAAACCTACAATGAGCAGTTCTTC.

This clonotype was seen ten or more times. The V and J genes are TRBV7-2 and TRBJ2-3; TRBD1 agrees at 12 bases. After removal of 2 bases from V and 4 bases from J, the junction contained 13 bases not matched to a gene. This CDR3 contains 19 residues. From germline, CDR1 is SGHTA and CDR2 FQGNSA. The CDR3 reads CASSLRHPGQGAGADTQYF. The CDR3 nucleotides are TGTGCCAGCAGCTTACGGCACCCGGGACAGGGGGCTGGGGCAGATACGCAGTATTTT.

CDR3 DNA: TGTGCCACCAGCAGAGTTGGGGGCCCTGGCTACACCTTC. This gives the protein CATSRVGGPGYTF. The chain couples TRBV15 to TRBJ1-2; possible D gene TRBD1, 6 bases. The V and J ends lost 1 base and 7 bases respectively, with 10 bases between them. Germline V gene data show CDR1 as LNHNV and CDR2 as YYDKDF (reference sequence). The CDR3 sequence is 13 residues long.

Worth noting for this clonotype: A much larger clone differs by one base, so this may be a read error. The CDR3, as DNA: TGTGCCAGCAAGCCTAGCGGCAGCTTCGAGCAGTACTTC. Its translation: CASKPSGSFEQYF. The chain recombines TRBV6-5 with TRBJ2-7, with 7 nucleotides matching TRBD2. The CDR3 is 13 residues long. The germline CDR1 and CDR2 sequences are MNHEY and SVGAGI. Trimming took 7 bases from V and 6 from J; bases not matched to a gene: 9.

In this sample, this clonotype turned up a few times. This sequence joins TRBV20-1 and TRBJ2-7, with D possibly TRBD1 on 6 matching bases. The V end lost 0 bases, the J end lost 6 bases, and 12 bases lay between the germline ends. Germline values: CDR1 DFQATT, CDR2 SNEGSKA (reference sequence). This CDR3 has 13 amino acids. CDR3: CSARDRLGGEQYV. CDR3 bases: TGCAGTGCTAGAGATCGATTAGGGGGCGAGCAGTACGTC.

This rearrangement joins TRBV18 to TRBJ2-7; 7 bases fit TRBD1. The CDR3 is 13 amino acids. Germline V gene lookup returns CDR1 KGHSH and CDR2 LQKENI. V lost 1 base, J lost 6 bases, and 3 bases stayed unmatched. The CDR3 loop reads CASSPQGAVEQYV. Written as DNA, the CDR3 is TGTGCCAGCTCACCACAGGGGGCGGTCGAGCAGTACGTC.

The chain carries TRBV7-3 and TRBJ2-1; 7 positions agree with TRBD2. CDR1 and CDR2 from the germline V gene are SGHTA and FQGTGA. The trim removed 2 bases at V and 7 bases at J, leaving 5 bases unmatched. This CDR3 spans 14 amino acids. The CDR3 sequence is CASSLLAGPNEQFF. CDR3 DNA: TGTGCCAGCAGCTTATTAGCGGGCCCAAATGAGCAGTTCTTC.

This clonotype was recorded at least ten times. V and J are TRBV5-1 and TRBJ2-2, with 9 bases identical to TRBD2. The ends lost 2 bases at V and 7 bases at J; junction bases unmatched: 9. From germline, CDR1 is SGHRS and CDR2 YFSETQ. This CDR3 spans 16 amino acids. The CDR3 DNA reads TGCGCCAGCAGCTTCGTAGCGGGGGTCACCAACGGGGAGCTGTTTTTT. It codes for CASSFVAGVTNGELFF.

The table lists this clonotype with a few counts. The gene calls are TRBV24-1 and TRBJ2-3; D remains unclear. Germline loops: CDR1 KGHDR, CDR2 SFDVKD. CDR3 length: 16 amino acids. V gave up 1 base and J gave up 0 bases, with 10 bases separating them. CDR3 sequence: CATSDFGLHSTDTQYF. The CDR3 coding sequence is TGTGCCACCAGTGATTTTGGGCTCCATAGCACAGATACGCAGTATTTT.